These 31 T cell receptor beta chains were all obtained from the same sample, sequenced in a study of cytomegalovirus exposure and HLA in healthy donors. The PCR ran on 60 Vbeta and 13 Jbeta primers. This table comes from immunoSEQ multiplex PCR, and its TCRdb copy is limited to in-frame clones, with some not included. The sample includes roughly 230,000 clones, roughly 84% seen only once; the top ten take 0.2% to 0.25%. The sequenced material came from PBMCs. The receptor source for this set is a girl aged 2-10 years in good health and CMV-seronegative.

V gene TRBV28 combines with J gene TRBJ2-7, with 8 bases identical to TRBD1. The CDR3 is made up of 12 amino acids. V was pared by 7 bases and J by 2 bases, with 1 base of the junction left unmatched. Germline-derived CDR1 and CDR2 are MDHEN and SYDVKM. The CDR3 sequence: CASKTGAYEQYF. The CDR3 DNA sequence: TGTGCCAGCAAGACAGGGGCCTACGAGCAGTACTTC.

This clone has a handful of counts. The J gene is TRBJ2-7, the V gene TRBV4-1, with 9 bases lining up with TRBD2. Germline V lookup: CDR1 MGHRA, CDR2 YSYEKL. Trimming cost V 1 base and J 3 bases; bases outside gene matches: 4. This CDR3 has 15 residues. CDR3 DNA sequence: TGCGCCAGCAGCCAAGTCCTAGCGGGGAACTACGAGCAGTACTTC. Its translation is CASSQVLAGNYEQYF.

J is TRBJ1-3 and V is TRBV4-1; 7 bases match TRBD1. Trimming at V came to 0 bases and at J to 7 bases, leaving 6 bases not matched to a gene. In germline, CDR1 is MGHRA, CDR2 YSYEKL. This CDR3 is built from 15 residues. The CDR3 coding sequence is TGCGCCAGCAGCCAAGATAGGCCACAGGGGAACACCATATATTTT. It yields the protein CASSQDRPQGNTIYF.

Of note for this clone: Sequence at one end of the junction differs from germline and may be a read error. The CDR3 spells CASSLARGLGSSTDTQYF. CDR3 coding DNA: TGTGCCAGCAGCCTAGCGCGGGGGTTAGGTTCTAGCACAGATACGCAGTATTTT. V and J are TRBV7-9 and TRBJ2-3; 7 bases are a match to TRBD2. The CDR3 consists of 18 residues. CDR1 and CDR2 from the germline V gene are SEHNR and FQNEAQ (reference sequence). Supplemented by reference TRBV7-9 and TRBJ2-3, the full variable domain reads DTGVSQNPRHKITKRGQNVTFRCDPISEHNRLYWYRQTLGQGPEFLTYFQNEAQLEKSRLLSDRFSAERPKGSFSTLEIQRTEQGDSAMYLCASSLARGLGSSTDTQYFGPGTRLTVL.

The chain recombines TRBV18 with TRBJ1-1; 7 bases map to TRBD1. J lost 4 bases, V lost 4 bases, and 3 bases had no gene match. The CDR3 is made up of 13 amino acids. Germline V gene lookup returns CDR1 KGHSH and CDR2 LQKENI. The CDR3 protein is CASSRQGSTEAFF. In DNA form, the CDR3 reads TGTGCCAGCTCACGACAGGGATCCACTGAAGCTTTCTTT.

V gene TRBV20-1 combines with J gene TRBJ2-7; 7 bases match TRBD2. CDR1 and CDR2 (germline): DFQATT, SNEGSKA (reference sequence). The CDR3 covers 11 residues. The trim removed 2 bases at V and 7 bases at J, leaving 2 bases unmatched. The DNA of the CDR3 is TGCAGTGCTAGAAAAGCGGGGGAGCAGTACTTC. This encodes CSARKAGEQYF.

This clone occurred a few times. CDR3 amino acids: CASSPGRPPYEQYF. DNA for the CDR3: TGTGCCAGCTCACCAGGGAGGCCCCCCTACGAGCAGTACTTC. The V and J genes are TRBV18 and TRBJ2-7; TRBD2 might be the D (6 bases). The CDR3 is 14 residues long. Germline values: CDR1 KGHSH, CDR2 LQKENI. V was cut by 2 bases and J by 2 bases, with 10 bases left in between.

The chain links TRBV6-5 to TRBJ2-7; tentative D call: TRBD2 (6 bases). The V and J ends lost 2 bases and 4 bases respectively, with 12 bases between them. Germline CDR1 and CDR2: MNHEY and SVGAGI. The CDR3 contains 14 residues. CDR3 residues: CASSYGGVGYEQYF. For the CDR3, the DNA is TGTGCCAGCAGTTACGGCGGGGTTGGGTACGAGCAGTACTTC.

CDR3 bases: TGTGCCTGGAGTCTCCGGGACAGGGTTTACAATGAGCAGTTCTTC. This sequence encodes CAWSLRDRVYNEQFF. The chain recombines TRBV30 with TRBJ2-1; 9 positions match TRBD1. Germline V lookup: CDR1 GTSNPN, CDR2 SVGIG (reference sequence). CDR3 length: 15 residues. Unmatched junction bases numbered 6, after V lost 2 bases and J lost 4 bases.

J is TRBJ1-5 and V is TRBV10-3; no firm D call. CDR1 and CDR2 from the germline V gene are ENHRY and SYGVKD. Trimming pared 3 bases from V and 7 bases from J, leaving 7 bases between. This CDR3 spans 12 amino acids. This chain's CDR3 is CAISETGQPQHF. The DNA of the CDR3 is TGTGCCATCAGTGAAACCGGGCAGCCCCAGCATTTT.

The chain has TRBV5-6 and TRBJ1-2; D gene ambiguous. Between the trimmed V and J ends, which lost 4 bases and 4 bases, there was a span of 14 bases. Germline V CDR1 and CDR2: SGHDT, YYEEEE. The CDR3 length is 14 residues. The DNA of the CDR3 is TGTGCCAGCAGCCCGGGTCACCGTGGCTATGGCTACACCTTC. It yields the protein CASSPGHRGYGYTF.

The V gene is TRBV14, the J gene TRBJ1-2; no clear D gene. CDR3 size: 14 residues. In germline, CDR1 is SGHDN, CDR2 FVKESK. V was cut by 1 base and J by 2 bases, with 8 bases left in between. CDR3 coding DNA: TGTGCCAGCAGCCAAGGTAGATTGAACTATGGCTACACCTTC. It is translated as CASSQGRLNYGYTF. Together with reference TRBV14 and TRBJ1-2, the CDR3 gives the full variable domain: EAGVTQFPSHSVIEKGQTVTLRCDPISGHDNLYWYRRVMGKEIKFLLHFVKESKQDESGMPNNRFLAERTGGTYSTLKVQPAELEDSGVYFCASSQGRLNYGYTFGSGTRLTVV.

The chain combines TRBV7-9 with TRBJ2-7; 7 bases align to TRBD2. The V gene's germline CDR1 is SEHNR and CDR2 FQNEAQ (reference sequence). With V trimmed by 0 bases and J by 0 bases, 11 bases remained unmatched. This CDR3 contains 18 residues. The CDR3 sequence is CASSLASGSPWGSYEQYF. The CDR3 nucleotides read TGTGCCAGCAGCTTAGCTAGCGGGTCTCCCTGGGGCTCCTACGAGCAGTACTTC.

The chain joins TRBV7-8 to TRBJ1-2; D remains unclear. The CDR3 has 16 amino acids. In germline, CDR1 is SGHVS, CDR2 FQNEAQ. Trimming shortened V by 4 bases and J by 0 bases, and 15 bases separated the two germline ends. The CDR3 region has the DNA TGTGCCAGCAGCTCATATTTGGCCGGAGCTAACTATGGCTACACCTTC. This gives the protein CASSSYLAGANYGYTF.

The chain uses TRBV7-9 and TRBJ2-7; a possible D gene is TRBD1 (6 bases). The CDR3 runs 14 residues. Germline V CDR1 and CDR2: SEHNR, FQNEAQ (reference sequence). Between the trimmed V and J ends, which lost 4 bases and 2 bases, there was a span of 12 bases. Here the CDR3 DNA reads TGTGCCAGCAGCTCCCCGTGGACAGCCTACGAGCAGTACTTC. Residues: CASSSPWTAYEQYF.

The chain is built from TRBV9 and TRBJ2-5; 9 nucleotides agree with TRBD2. The germline V gene has CDR1 SGDLS and CDR2 YYNGEE. The CDR3 loop spans 17 amino acids. V shed 0 bases, J shed 5 bases, and the junction held 11 bases outside the gene matches. This CDR3 is CASSVGGASGVVETQYF. The CDR3 nucleotides read TGTGCCAGCAGCGTAGGCGGGGCTAGCGGGGTAGTGGAGACCCAGTACTTC.

This sequence joins TRBV2 and TRBJ2-1, with 13 nucleotides matching TRBD2. Germline V gene lookup returns CDR1 SNHLY and CDR2 FYNNEI. With 5 bases clipped from V and 10 bases from J, the junction kept 11 bases outside the gene matches. The CDR3 covers 16 residues. CDR3 sequence (DNA): TGTGCCAGCAGTTCTAGCGGACTAGCGGGAGTTAGGGAGCAGTTCTTC. It translates to CASSSSGLAGVREQFF.

The chain carries TRBV20-1 and TRBJ1-2; D unclear. Germline V gene lookup returns CDR1 DFQATT and CDR2 SNEGSKA (reference sequence). The length of the CDR3 is 11 residues. V lost 8 bases, J lost 3 bases, and 10 bases lay in between. CDR3 in amino acids: CSQGAYYGYTF. The CDR3 nucleotides read TGCAGTCAAGGAGCCTACTATGGCTACACCTTC.

Comment on this clone: In the same sample, other DNA sequences code for this CDR3. V usage is TRBV5-6 and J usage is TRBJ1-6; D not certain. Trimming stripped 0 bases from V and 7 bases from J, with 17 bases between. The CDR3 extends over 17 amino acids. Looked up from germline, CDR1 is SGHDT and CDR2 is YYEEEE. CDR3 region: CASSLGTGRAFNSPLHF. The CDR3 coding sequence is TGTGCCAGCAGCTTGGGGACGGGAAGAGCCTTCAATTCACCCCTCCACTTT. Based on the CDR3 plus reference TRBV5-6 and TRBJ1-6, the full variable domain is DAGVTQSPTHLIKTRGQQVTLRCSPKSGHDTVSWYQQALGQGPQFIFQYYEEEERQRGNFPDRFSGHQFPNYSSELNVNALLLGDSALYLCASSLGTGRAFNSPLHFGNGTRLTVT.

The chain carries TRBV7-2 and TRBJ1-1; D call uncertain. With 1 base removed from V and 8 bases from J, the gap between germline ends came to 5 bases. Per germline, CDR1 SGHTA and CDR2 FQGNSA. CDR3 length: 11 residues. The CDR3 region is CASSLGREAFF. The DNA for the CDR3 is TGTGCCAGCAGCTTAGGGAGGGAAGCTTTCTTT.

The chain links TRBV30 to TRBJ1-5, with 12 bases identical to TRBD1. CDR1 is GTSNPN and CDR2 is SVGIG in the germline V gene (reference sequence). With V trimmed by 2 bases and J by 7 bases, 6 bases remained unmatched. The CDR3 is 15 residues long. CDR3 in amino acids: CAWSRDRGLRQPQHF. The CDR3 DNA sequence: TGTGCCTGGAGTCGGGACAGGGGGCTACGACAGCCCCAGCATTTT.

This sequence joins TRBV19 and TRBJ2-7; D might be TRBD2 (6 bases). The germline V gene has CDR1 LNHDA and CDR2 SQIVND (reference sequence). The V gene lost 3 bases and the J gene lost 4 bases, with 13 bases spanning the gap. The CDR3 spans 14 residues. The CDR3 DNA sequence: TGTGCCAGTAGTATGCGGGGTTCCCCTTACGAGCAGTACTTC. Its translation is CASSMRGSPYEQYF. The full variable domain, in which reference TRBV19 and TRBJ2-7 provide the parts outside the CDR3, is DGGITQSPKYLFRKEGQNVTLSCEQNLNHDAMYWYRQDPGQGLRLIYYSQIVNDFQKGDIAEGYSVSREKKESFPLTVTSAQKNPTAFYLCASSMRGSPYEQYFGPGTRLTVT.

J is TRBJ2-3 and V is TRBV2; 12 bases are a match to TRBD1. Germline V gene sequence: CDR1 SNHLY, CDR2 FYNNEI. CDR3 length equals 16 residues. V shed 6 bases and J 1 base; nucleotides not matched to a gene: 5. Here the CDR3 DNA reads TGTGCCAGCAGACGGGACAGGGGGCAGGGCACAGATACGCAGTATTTT. Encoded protein: CASRRDRGQGTDTQYF.

This chain joins TRBV5-1 and TRBJ1-4, with D maybe TRBD1 (6 bases). The CDR3 length is 17 residues. Germline V gives CDR1 SGHRS, CDR2 YFSETQ. V was pared by 2 bases and J by 4 bases, with 18 bases between. As DNA, the CDR3 is TGCGCCAGCAGCTTTAACCCACAGGACAGAGTTAATGAAAAACTGTTTTTT. Its translation: CASSFNPQDRVNEKLFF.

This chain uses TRBV19 with TRBJ2-3, with 11 positions matching TRBD2. The CDR3 extends over 15 amino acids. Germline V gene lookup returns CDR1 LNHDA and CDR2 SQIVND (reference sequence). The ends lost 5 bases at V and 1 base at J; junction bases unmatched: 2. CDR3 DNA: TGTGCCAGTAGTTCGACTAGCGGGGGCACAGATACGCAGTATTTT. This gives the protein CASSSTSGGTDTQYF.

Turning to this clone: Distinct nucleotide sequences in the sample also encode this CDR3. The genes are TRBV10-3 and TRBJ1-2, with 9 bases fitting TRBD1. There are 14 residues in the CDR3. The germline gives CDR1 ENHRY, CDR2 SYGVKD. Germline trimming cut 8 bases from V and 7 bases from J; bases unmatched to any gene: 11. The DNA of the CDR3 is TGTGCCATCTCCCCAGAGGACAGGGGACGTGGCTACACCTTC. Residues: CAISPEDRGRGYTF.

This chain links TRBV4-2 with TRBJ2-7, with D perhaps matching TRBD2 (6 bases). V was trimmed by 0 bases and J by 1 base, leaving 13 bases between them. Germline CDR1 is LGHNA and CDR2 is YNFKEQ. This CDR3 region has 16 residues. The CDR3 here is CASSQDSGSGSYEQYF. DNA for the CDR3: TGTGCCAGCAGCCAAGATTCCGGGAGCGGGTCCTACGAGCAGTACTTC.

The chain has TRBV6-1 and TRBJ2-7; no firm D call. CDR3 size: 13 residues. Germline loops: CDR1 MNHNS, CDR2 SASEGT. V lost 5 bases, J lost 3 bases, and 11 bases lay in between. The CDR3 DNA is TGTGCCAGCAGTCAAAGCCGGGTCTACGAGCAGTACTTC. Its protein is CASSQSRVYEQYF.

The chain is built from TRBV11-2 and TRBJ2-5; 12 bases fit TRBD2. The germline gives CDR1 SGHAT, CDR2 FQNNGV. Trimming took 3 bases from V and 5 from J; bases not matched to a gene: 7. The CDR3 totals 16 residues. The CDR3 DNA reads TGTGCCAGCAGCTTCGGGCTAGCGGGGGGGAGGGAGACCCAGTACTTC. As protein: CASSFGLAGGRETQYF.

This clone occurred a few times. The V call is TRBV9, the J call TRBJ2-3; TRBD2 matches at 8 bases. CDR3 length: 18 residues. The V gene's germline CDR1 is SGDLS and CDR2 YYNGEE. J lost 6 bases, V lost 0 bases, and 15 bases had no gene match. The CDR3 here is CASSVDGGGGRVWDTQYF. CDR3 sequence (DNA): TGTGCCAGCAGCGTAGACGGTGGCGGGGGGCGGGTTTGGGATACGCAGTATTTT.

The gene calls are TRBV25-1 and TRBJ1-4; TRBD1 matches 7 bases. CDR1 MGHDK and CDR2 SYGVNS come from the germline V gene. The CDR3 is 16 residues long. V lost 5 bases, J lost 4 bases, and 10 bases stayed unmatched. This CDR3 is CASSTMGTVVNEKLFF. CDR3 coding DNA: TGTGCCAGCAGTACAATGGGGACAGTTGTTAATGAAAAACTGTTTTTT.